This T cell receptor (beta chain) is from a study of cytomegalovirus exposure and HLA in healthy donors. The PCR was carried out with 60 Vbeta primers and 13 Jbeta primers. TCRdb's copy holds only in-frame clones and misses some; the assay was immunoSEQ multiplex PCR. Of around 97,000 clones in the sample, over 8% were seen once. The germline CDR1 and CDR2 sequences are MNHNS and SASEGT. Trimming took off 2 bases at V and 1 base at J, with 11 bases between the two ends. The CDR3 length is 15 residues. Only a few counts were recorded for this clone. What it binds is not known. The study's findings and limits: Per a prior analysis, the majority of TCR beta V segments were productive roughly 90% or roughly 30% of the time. The presence/absence work took it that sequencing depth was about the same across donors. Later analysis associated a missense DCLRE1C variant with TCR beta V- and J-gene trimming. Among the sequence variants, a highly shared cluster was likely an artifact of sequencing.

The rearrangement uses TRBV6-1 and TRBJ2-5; perhaps TRBD2 as D (5 bases). The TCR originated in a man aged 45-65 years in good health and CMV-seropositive. The sequencing sample was made of PBMCs. CDR3 in amino acids: CASSEFSSSQETQYF. In DNA, the CDR3 is TGTGCCAGCAGTGAATTTTCTAGCTCCCAAGAGACCCAGTACTTC.